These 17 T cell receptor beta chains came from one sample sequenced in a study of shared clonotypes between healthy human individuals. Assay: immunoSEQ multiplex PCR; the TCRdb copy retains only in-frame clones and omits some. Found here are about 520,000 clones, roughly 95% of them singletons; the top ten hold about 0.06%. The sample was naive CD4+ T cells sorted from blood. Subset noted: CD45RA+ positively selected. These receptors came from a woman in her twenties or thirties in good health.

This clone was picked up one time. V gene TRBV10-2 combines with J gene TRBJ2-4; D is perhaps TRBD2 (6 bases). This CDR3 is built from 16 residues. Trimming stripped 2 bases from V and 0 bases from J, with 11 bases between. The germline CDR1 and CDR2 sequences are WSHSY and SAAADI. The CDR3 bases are TGCGCCAGCAGTGAGGAGGCGGGATTAGCCAAAAACATTCAGTACTTC. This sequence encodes CASSEEAGLAKNIQYF.

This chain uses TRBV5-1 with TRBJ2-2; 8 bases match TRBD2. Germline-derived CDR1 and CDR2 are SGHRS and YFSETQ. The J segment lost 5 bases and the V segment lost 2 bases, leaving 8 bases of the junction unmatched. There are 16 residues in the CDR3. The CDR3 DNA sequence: TGCGCCAGCAGCTTTATCGCGGGAGGTCGAACCGGGGAGCTGTTTTTT. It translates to CASSFIAGGRTGELFF.

CDR3 DNA sequence: TGTGCCAGCAGTTTAAGCGGGTTGGTTTGGGGAAACATTCAGTACTTC. Protein product: CASSLSGLVWGNIQYF. V gene TRBV28 combines with J gene TRBJ2-4, with D possibly TRBD2 on 6 matching bases. Germline loops: CDR1 MDHEN, CDR2 SYDVKM. The CDR3 is 16 amino acids. V was trimmed by 2 bases and J by 6 bases, leaving 17 bases between them.

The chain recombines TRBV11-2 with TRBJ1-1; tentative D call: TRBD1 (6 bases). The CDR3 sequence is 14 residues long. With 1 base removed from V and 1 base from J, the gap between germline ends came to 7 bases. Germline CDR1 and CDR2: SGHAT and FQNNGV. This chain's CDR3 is CASSLGQANTEAFF. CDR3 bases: TGTGCCAGCAGCTTAGGACAGGCGAACACTGAAGCTTTCTTT.

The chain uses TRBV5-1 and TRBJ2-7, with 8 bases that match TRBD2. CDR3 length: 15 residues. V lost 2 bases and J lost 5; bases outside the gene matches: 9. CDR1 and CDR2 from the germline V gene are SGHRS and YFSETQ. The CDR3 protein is CASSFGSGARNEQYF. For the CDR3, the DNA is TGCGCCAGCAGCTTTGGTAGCGGGGCCCGGAACGAGCAGTACTTC.

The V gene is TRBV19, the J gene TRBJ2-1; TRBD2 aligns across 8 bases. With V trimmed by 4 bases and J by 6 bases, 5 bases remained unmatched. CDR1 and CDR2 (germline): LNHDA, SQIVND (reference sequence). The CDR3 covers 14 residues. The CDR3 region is CASSTGLGTNEQFF. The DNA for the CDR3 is TGTGCCAGTAGTACGGGACTAGGGACCAATGAGCAGTTCTTC.

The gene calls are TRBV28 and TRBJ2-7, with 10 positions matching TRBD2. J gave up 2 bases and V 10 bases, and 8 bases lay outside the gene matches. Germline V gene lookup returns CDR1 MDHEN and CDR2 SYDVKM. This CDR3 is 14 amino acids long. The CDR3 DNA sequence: TGTGCCACCATCCTAGCGGGAGCGACCTACGAGCAGTACTTC. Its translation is CATILAGATYEQYF.

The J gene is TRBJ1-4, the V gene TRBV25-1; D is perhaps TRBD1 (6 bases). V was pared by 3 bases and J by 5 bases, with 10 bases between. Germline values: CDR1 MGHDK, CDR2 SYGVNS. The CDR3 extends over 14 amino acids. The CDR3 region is CASSDPGTNEKLFF. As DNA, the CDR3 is TGTGCCAGCAGTGATCCGGGGACAAATGAAAAACTGTTTTTT.

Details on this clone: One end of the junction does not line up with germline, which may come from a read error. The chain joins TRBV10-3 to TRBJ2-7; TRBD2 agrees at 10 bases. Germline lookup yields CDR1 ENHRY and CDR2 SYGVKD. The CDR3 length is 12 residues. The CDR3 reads CAISERLAGSLF. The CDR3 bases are TGTGCCATCAGTGAGAGACTAGCGGGCTCCCTCTTC.

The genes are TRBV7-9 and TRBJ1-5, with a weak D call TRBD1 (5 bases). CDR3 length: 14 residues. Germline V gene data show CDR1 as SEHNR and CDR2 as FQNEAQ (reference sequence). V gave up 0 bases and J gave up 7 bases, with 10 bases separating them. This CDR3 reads CASSLAPRDQPQHF. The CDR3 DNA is TGTGCCAGCAGCTTAGCGCCCAGGGACCAGCCCCAGCATTTT. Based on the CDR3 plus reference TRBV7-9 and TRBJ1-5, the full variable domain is DTGVSQNPRHKITKRGQNVTFRCDPISEHNRLYWYRQTLGQGPEFLTYFQNEAQLEKSRLLSDRFSAERPKGSFSTLEIQRTEQGDSAMYLCASSLAPRDQPQHFGDGTRLSIL.

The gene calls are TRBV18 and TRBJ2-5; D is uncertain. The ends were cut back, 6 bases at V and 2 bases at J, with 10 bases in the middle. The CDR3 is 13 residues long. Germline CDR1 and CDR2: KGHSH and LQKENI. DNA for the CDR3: TGTGCCAGCTCTCAAGGGATGCAAGAGACCCAGTACTTC. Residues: CASSQGMQETQYF. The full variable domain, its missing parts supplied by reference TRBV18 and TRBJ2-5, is NAGVMQNPRHLVRRRGQEARLRCSPMKGHSHVYWYRQLPEEGLKFMVYLQKENIIDESGMPKERFSAEFPKEGPSILRIQQVVRGDSAAYFCASSQGMQETQYFGPGTRLLVL.

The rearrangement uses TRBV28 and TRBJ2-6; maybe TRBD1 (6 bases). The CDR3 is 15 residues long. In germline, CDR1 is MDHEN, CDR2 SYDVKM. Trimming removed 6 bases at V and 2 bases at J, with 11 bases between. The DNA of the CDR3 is TGTGCCAGCAGGTCCAGGGGAGCTGGGGCCAACGTCCTGACTTTC. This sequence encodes CASRSRGAGANVLTF. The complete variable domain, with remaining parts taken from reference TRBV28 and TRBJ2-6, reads DVKVTQSSRYLVKRTGEKVFLECVQDMDHENMFWYRQDPGLGLRLIYFSYDVKMKEKGDIPEGYSVSREKKERFSLILESASTNQTSMYLCASRSRGAGANVLTFGAGSRLTVL.

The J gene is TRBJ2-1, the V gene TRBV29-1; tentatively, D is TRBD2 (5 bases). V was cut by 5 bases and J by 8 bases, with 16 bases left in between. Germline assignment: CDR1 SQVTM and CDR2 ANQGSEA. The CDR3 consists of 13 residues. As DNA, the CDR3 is TGCAGCGTTCAGCGGCAGAGAGGCGATGAGCAGTTCTTC. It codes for CSVQRQRGDEQFF.

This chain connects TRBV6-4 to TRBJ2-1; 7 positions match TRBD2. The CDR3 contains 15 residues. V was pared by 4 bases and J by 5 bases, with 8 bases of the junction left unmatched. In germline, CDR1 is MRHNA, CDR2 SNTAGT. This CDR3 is CASSGLSSGHNEQFF. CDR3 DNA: TGTGCCAGCAGTGGTTTGTCTAGCGGCCACAATGAGCAGTTCTTC.

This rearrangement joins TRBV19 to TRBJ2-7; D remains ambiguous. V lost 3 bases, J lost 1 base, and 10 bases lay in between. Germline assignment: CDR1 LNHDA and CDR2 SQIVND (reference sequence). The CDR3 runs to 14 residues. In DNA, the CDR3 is TGTGCCAGTAGTATGCAGGCCGGATCCTACGAGCAGTACTTC. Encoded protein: CASSMQAGSYEQYF.

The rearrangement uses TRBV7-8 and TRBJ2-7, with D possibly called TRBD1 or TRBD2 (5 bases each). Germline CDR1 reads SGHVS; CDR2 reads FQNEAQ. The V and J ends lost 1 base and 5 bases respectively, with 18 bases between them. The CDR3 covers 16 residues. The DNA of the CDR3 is TGTGCCAGCAGCTTAGATCTTGCTAGCTGGGGCCACGAGCAGTACTTC. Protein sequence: CASSLDLASWGHEQYF.

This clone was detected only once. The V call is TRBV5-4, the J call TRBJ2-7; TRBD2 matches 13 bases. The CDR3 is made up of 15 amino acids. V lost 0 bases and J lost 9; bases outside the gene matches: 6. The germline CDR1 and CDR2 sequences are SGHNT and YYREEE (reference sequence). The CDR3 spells CASSLGTSGSWGQYF. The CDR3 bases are TGTGCCAGCAGCTTGGGGACTAGCGGGAGTTGGGGGCAGTACTTC.